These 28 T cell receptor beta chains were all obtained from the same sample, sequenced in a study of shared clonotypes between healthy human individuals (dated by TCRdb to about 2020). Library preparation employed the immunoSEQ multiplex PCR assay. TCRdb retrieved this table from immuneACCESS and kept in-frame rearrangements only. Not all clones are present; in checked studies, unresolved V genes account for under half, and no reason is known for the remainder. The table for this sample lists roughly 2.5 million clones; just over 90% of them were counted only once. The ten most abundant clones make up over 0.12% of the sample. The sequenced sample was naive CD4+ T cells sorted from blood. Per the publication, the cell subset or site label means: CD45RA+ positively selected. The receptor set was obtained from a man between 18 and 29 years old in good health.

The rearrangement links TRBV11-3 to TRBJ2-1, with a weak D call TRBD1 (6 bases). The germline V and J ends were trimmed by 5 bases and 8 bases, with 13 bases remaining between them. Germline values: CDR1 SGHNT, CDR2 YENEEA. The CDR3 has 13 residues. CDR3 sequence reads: CASSAGQIYEQFF. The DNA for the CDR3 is TGTGCCAGCAGCGCCGGACAGATCTATGAGCAGTTCTTC.

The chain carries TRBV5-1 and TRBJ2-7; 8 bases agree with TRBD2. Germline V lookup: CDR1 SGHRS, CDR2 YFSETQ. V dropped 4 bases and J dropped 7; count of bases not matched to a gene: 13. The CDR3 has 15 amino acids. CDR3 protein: CASSPLEAGAGEQYF. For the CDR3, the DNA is TGCGCCAGCAGCCCCCTGGAAGCGGGGGCGGGGGAGCAGTACTTC.

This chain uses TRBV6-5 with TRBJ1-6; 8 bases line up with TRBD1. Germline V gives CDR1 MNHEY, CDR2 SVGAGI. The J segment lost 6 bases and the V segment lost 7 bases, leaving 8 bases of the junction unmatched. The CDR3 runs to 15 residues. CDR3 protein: CASTQVDRGNSPLHF. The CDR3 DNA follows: TGTGCCAGCACCCAGGTCGACAGGGGTAATTCACCCCTCCACTTT.

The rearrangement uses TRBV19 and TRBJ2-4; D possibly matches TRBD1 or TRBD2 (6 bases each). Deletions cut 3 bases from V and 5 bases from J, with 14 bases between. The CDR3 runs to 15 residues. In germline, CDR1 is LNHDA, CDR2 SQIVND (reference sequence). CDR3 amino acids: CASSIPGARQNIQYF. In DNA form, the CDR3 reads TGTGCCAGTAGTATTCCGGGGGCCAGACAAAACATTCAGTACTTC. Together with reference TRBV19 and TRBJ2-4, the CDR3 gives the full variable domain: DGGITQSPKYLFRKEGQNVTLSCEQNLNHDAMYWYRQDPGQGLRLIYYSQIVNDFQKGDIAEGYSVSREKKESFPLTVTSAQKNPTAFYLCASSIPGARQNIQYFGAGTRLSVL.

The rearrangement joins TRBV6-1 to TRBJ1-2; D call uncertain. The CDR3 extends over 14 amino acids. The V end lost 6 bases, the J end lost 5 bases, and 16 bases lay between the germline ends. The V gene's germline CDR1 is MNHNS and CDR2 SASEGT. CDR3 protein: CASSLHGAGYGYTF. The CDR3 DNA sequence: TGTGCCAGCAGCCTTCACGGTGCTGGTTATGGCTACACCTTC.

DNA for the CDR3: TGCGCCAGCAGCTTGAGGGACAGCCTAAATTCACCCCTCCACTTT. Translation: CASSLRDSLNSPLHF. V usage is TRBV5-1 and J usage is TRBJ1-6, with 7 bases that match TRBD1. This CDR3 has 15 residues. CDR1 and CDR2 (germline): SGHRS, YFSETQ. Unmatched junction bases numbered 5, after V lost 1 base and J lost 7 bases.

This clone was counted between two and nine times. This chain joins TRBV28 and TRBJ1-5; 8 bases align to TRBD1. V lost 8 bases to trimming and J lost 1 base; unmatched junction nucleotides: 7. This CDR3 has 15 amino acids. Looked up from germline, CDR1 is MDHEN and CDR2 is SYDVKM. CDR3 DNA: TGTGCCAGCCGATTCAGGGACAGGAGCAATCAGCCCCAGCATTTT. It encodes CASRFRDRSNQPQHF.

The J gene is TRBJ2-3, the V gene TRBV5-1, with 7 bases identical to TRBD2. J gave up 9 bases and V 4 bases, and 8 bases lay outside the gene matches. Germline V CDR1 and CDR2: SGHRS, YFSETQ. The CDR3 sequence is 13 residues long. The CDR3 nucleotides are TGCGCCAGCAGCCCAGGGAGGGAGTCCACGCAGTATTTT. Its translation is CASSPGRESTQYF. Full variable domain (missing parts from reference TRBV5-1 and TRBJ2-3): KAGVTQTPRYLIKTRGQQVTLSCSPISGHRSVSWYQQTPGQGLQFLFEYFSETQRNKGNFPGRFSGRQFSNSRSEMNVSTLELGDSALYLCASSPGRESTQYFGPGTRLTVL.

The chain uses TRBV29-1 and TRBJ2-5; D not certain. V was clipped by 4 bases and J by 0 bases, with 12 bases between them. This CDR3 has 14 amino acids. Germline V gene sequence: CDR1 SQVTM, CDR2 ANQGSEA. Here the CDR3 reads CSVGCTPYQETQYF. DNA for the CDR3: TGCAGCGTTGGCTGTACTCCCTACCAAGAGACCCAGTACTTC. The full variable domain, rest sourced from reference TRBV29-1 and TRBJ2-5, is SAVISQKPSRDICQRGTSLTIQCQVDSQVTMMFWYRQQPGQSLTLIATANQGSEATYESGFVIDKFPISRPNLTFSTLTVSNMSPEDSSIYLCSVGCTPYQETQYFGPGTRLLVL.

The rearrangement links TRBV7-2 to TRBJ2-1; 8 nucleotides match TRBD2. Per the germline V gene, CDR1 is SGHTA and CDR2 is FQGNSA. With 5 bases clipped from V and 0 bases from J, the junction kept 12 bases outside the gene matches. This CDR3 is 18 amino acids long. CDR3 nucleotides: TGTGCCAGCAGCACCCCCCGGGGGGGAGATAGCTCCTACAATGAGCAGTTCTTC. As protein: CASSTPRGGDSSYNEQFF.

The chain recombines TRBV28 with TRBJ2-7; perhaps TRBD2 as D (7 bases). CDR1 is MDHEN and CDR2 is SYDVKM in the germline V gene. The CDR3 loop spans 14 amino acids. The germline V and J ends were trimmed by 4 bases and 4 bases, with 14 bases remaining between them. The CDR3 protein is CASSYGGRRYEQYF. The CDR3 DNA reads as TGTGCCAGCAGTTACGGGGGGCGGCGTTACGAGCAGTACTTC.

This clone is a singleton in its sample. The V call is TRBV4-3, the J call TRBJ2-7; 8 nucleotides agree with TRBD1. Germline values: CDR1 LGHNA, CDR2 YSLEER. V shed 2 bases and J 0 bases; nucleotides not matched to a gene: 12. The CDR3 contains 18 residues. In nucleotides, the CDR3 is TGCGCCAGCAGCCAATACCTCTTACAGACAGGGGACTCCTACGAGCAGTACTTC. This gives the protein CASSQYLLQTGDSYEQYF.

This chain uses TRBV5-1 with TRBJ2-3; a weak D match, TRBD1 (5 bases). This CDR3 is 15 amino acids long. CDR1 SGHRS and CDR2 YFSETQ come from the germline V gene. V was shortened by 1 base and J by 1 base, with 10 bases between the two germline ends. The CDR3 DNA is TGCGCCAGCAGCTTGAGGGGCTCGGGCACAGATACGCAGTATTTT. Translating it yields CASSLRGSGTDTQYF. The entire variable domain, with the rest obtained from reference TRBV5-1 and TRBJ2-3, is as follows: KAGVTQTPRYLIKTRGQQVTLSCSPISGHRSVSWYQQTPGQGLQFLFEYFSETQRNKGNFPGRFSGRQFSNSRSEMNVSTLELGDSALYLCASSLRGSGTDTQYFGPGTRLTVL.

Written as DNA, the CDR3 is TGTGCCATCAGTTCACAGGGGGAAGAGACCCAGTACTTC. Translating it yields CAISSQGEETQYF. This chain joins TRBV10-3 and TRBJ2-5; 8 nucleotides match TRBD1. V lost 5 bases to trimming and J lost 3 bases; unmatched junction nucleotides: 2. The germline gives CDR1 ENHRY, CDR2 SYGVKD. CDR3 size: 13 residues.

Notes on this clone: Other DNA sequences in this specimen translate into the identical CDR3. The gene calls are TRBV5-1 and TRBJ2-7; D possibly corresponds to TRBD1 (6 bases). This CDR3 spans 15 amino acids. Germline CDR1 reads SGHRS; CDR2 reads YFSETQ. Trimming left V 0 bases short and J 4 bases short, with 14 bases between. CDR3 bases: TGCGCCAGCAGCTTGGATGGGACACAGACTTACGAGCAGTACTTC. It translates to CASSLDGTQTYEQYF.

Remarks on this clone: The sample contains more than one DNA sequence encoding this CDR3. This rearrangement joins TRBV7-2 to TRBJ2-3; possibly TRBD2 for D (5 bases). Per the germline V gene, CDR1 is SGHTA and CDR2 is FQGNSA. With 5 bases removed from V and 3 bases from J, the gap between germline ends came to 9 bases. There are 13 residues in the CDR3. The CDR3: CASSPRGTDTQYF. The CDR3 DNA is TGTGCCAGCAGCCCTCGGGGTACAGATACGCAGTATTTT. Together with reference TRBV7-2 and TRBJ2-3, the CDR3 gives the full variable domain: GAGVSQSPSNKVTEKGKDVELRCDPISGHTALYWYRQSLGQGLEFLIYFQGNSAPDKSGLPSDRFSAERTGGSVSTLTIQRTQQEDSAVYLCASSPRGTDTQYFGPGTRLTVL.

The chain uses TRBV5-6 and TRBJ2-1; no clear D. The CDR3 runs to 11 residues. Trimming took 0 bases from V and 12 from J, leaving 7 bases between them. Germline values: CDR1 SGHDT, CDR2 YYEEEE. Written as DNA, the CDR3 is TGTGCCAGCAGCTTGGCCAACGTGCAGTTCTTC. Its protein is CASSLANVQFF.

The CDR3 spells CASSAGWSENTEAFF. For the CDR3, the DNA is TGTGCCAGTAGTGCTGGGTGGAGCGAGAACACTGAAGCTTTCTTT. The chain is built from TRBV19 and TRBJ1-1; D gene uncertain. CDR3 length equals 15 residues. Germline CDR1 and CDR2: LNHDA and SQIVND (reference sequence). Trimming removed 5 bases from V and 1 base from J, with 14 bases in between.

The DNA for the CDR3 is TGTGCCTCCAGGGTGGGCGGGTATGGCTACACCTTC. Translated, it gives CASRVGGYGYTF. V usage is TRBV10-3 and J usage is TRBJ1-2; weak D call: TRBD1 (5 bases). Deletions cut 11 bases from V and 5 bases from J, with 15 bases between. Germline V gene data show CDR1 as ENHRY and CDR2 as SYGVKD. This CDR3 region has 12 residues.

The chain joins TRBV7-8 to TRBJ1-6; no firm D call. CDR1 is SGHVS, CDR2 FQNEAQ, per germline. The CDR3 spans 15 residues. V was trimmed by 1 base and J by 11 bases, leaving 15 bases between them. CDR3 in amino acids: CASSLGGSPSAPLHF. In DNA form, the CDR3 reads TGTGCCAGCAGCTTAGGCGGGTCCCCTTCCGCACCCCTCCACTTT.

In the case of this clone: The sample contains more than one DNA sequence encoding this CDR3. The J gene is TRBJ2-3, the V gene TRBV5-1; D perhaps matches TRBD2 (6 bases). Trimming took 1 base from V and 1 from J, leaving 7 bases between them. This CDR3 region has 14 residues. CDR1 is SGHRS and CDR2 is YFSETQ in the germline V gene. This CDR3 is CASSLSGGTDTQYF. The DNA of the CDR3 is TGCGCCAGCAGCTTGTCGGGGGGCACAGATACGCAGTATTTT. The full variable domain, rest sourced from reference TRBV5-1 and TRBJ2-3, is KAGVTQTPRYLIKTRGQQVTLSCSPISGHRSVSWYQQTPGQGLQFLFEYFSETQRNKGNFPGRFSGRQFSNSRSEMNVSTLELGDSALYLCASSLSGGTDTQYFGPGTRLTVL.

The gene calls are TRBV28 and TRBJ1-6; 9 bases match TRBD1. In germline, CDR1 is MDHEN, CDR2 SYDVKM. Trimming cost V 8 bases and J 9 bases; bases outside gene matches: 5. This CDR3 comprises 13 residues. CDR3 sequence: CASGTGWGSPLHF. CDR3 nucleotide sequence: TGTGCCAGCGGGACAGGGTGGGGTTCACCCCTCCACTTT.

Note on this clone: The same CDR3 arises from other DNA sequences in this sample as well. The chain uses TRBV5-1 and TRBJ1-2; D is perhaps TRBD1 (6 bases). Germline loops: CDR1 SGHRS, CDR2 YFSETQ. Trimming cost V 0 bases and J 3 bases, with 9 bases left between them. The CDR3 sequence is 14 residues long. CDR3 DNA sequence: TGCGCCAGCAGCTTGGGACAGGTTGACTATGGCTACACCTTC. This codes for CASSLGQVDYGYTF.

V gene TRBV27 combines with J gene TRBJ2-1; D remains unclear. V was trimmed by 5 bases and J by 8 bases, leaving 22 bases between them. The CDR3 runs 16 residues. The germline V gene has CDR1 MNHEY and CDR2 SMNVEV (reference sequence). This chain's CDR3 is CASSISLRAGRYEQFF. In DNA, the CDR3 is TGTGCCAGCAGTATCTCTCTTCGGGCAGGCCGGTATGAGCAGTTCTTC.

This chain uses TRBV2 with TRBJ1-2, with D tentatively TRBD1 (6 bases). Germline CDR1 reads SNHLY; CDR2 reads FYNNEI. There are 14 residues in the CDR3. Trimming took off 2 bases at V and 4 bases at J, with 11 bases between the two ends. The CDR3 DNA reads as TGTGCCAGCAGTGAAAGGGACACCCTCTATGGCTACACCTTC. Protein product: CASSERDTLYGYTF.

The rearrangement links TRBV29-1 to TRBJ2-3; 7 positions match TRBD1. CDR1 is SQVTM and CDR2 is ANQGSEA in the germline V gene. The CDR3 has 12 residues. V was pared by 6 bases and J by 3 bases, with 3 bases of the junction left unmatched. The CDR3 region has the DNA TGCAGCGTATTACAGGGGACAGATACGCAGTATTTT. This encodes CSVLQGTDTQYF.

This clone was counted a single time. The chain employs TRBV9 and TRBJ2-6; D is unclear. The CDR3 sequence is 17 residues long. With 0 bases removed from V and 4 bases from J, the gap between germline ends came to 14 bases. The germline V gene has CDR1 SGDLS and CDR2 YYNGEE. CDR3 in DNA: TGTGCCAGCAGCGTAGGGACGTCCCTTACGGGGGCCAACGTCCTGACTTTC. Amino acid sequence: CASSVGTSLTGANVLTF. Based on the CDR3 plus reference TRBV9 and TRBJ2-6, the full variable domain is DSGVTQTPKHLITATGQRVTLRCSPRSGDLSVYWYQQSLDQGLQFLIQYYNGEERAKGNILERFSAQQFPDLHSELNLSSLELGDSALYFCASSVGTSLTGANVLTFGAGSRLTVL.

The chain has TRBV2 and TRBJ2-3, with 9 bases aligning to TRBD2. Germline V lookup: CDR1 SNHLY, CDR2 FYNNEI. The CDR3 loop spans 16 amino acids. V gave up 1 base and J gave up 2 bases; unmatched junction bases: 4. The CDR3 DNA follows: TGTGCCAGCAGTGAAGAAGCGGGGGGTATCACAGATACGCAGTATTTT. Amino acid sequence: CASSEEAGGITDTQYF.